The T cell receptor beta chain described here comes from a study of blood T cell repertoires in COVID-19. Study-wide background: Specimens from acute and convalescent COVID-19 originated in the United States, Italy and Spain. T cells, B-cell-depleted T cells, or PBMCs supplied cDNA or gDNA.

This CDR3 spans 15 amino acids. Trimming took off 2 bases at V and 3 bases at J, with 13 bases between the two ends. CDR1 and CDR2 (germline): LGHDT, YNNKEL (reference sequence). Original processing methods: Cell counts per sample came from amplifying reference gene primers. Measured with immunoSEQ multiplex PCR; TCRdb has only the in-frame clones, and not every one. V and J calls and clone size are as listed in that table; D and trimming were resolved from the DNA. Of some 94,000 clones in the sample, approximately 87% were seen once. Sequencing was performed on peripheral blood. This TCR was recovered from a human donor in a cohort sampled during active COVID-19. The V call is TRBV3-1 (or the pseudogene TRBV3-2), the J call TRBJ1-1, with D perhaps matching TRBD1 (6 bases). CDR3 sequence: CASSQQRGGDTEAFF. CDR3 nucleotide sequence: TGTGCCAGCAGCCAACAAAGAGGGGGTGACACTGAAGCTTTCTTT.